This T cell receptor beta chain stems from a study of cytomegalovirus exposure and HLA in healthy donors. Vbeta (60) and Jbeta (13) primers were used in the PCR. Libraries were prepared by immunoSEQ multiplex PCR; TCRdb keeps only in-frame clonotypes and omits some of them. Of roughly 110,000 clones detected, approximately 80% appear once; the ten largest clones hold 11%. The CDR3 has 15 amino acids. The chain links TRBV21-1 to TRBJ1-3; TRBD1, as called in the table, went unchecked against the DNA. TRBV21-1 corresponds to a pseudogene. This receptor was taken from a man aged 35-49 years in good health and CMV-seropositive. Material: PBMCs. The CDR3 loop is CASITDRGSGNTIYF. The CDR3 DNA reads as TGTGCCAGCATCACAGACAGGGGGTCGGGAAACACCATATATTTT.